This TCR beta chain was identified during a study of blood T cell repertoires in COVID-19. On the study more broadly: Material from acute and convalescent COVID-19 was sourced from the United States, Italy and Spain.

The CDR3 length is 18 residues. CDR1 is LGHNA and CDR2 is YNFKEQ in the germline V gene. Trimming removed 1 base from V and 3 bases from J; junction bases left unmatched: 13. As originally analysed: Estimation of nucleated cell counts relied on the amplification of reference gene primers. TCRdb's table, derived via immunoSEQ multiplex PCR, lists solely in-frame clones and lacks some. Clone size and the V and J calls come from that table; the DNA yielded D and trimming. Of some 200,000 clones listed, 70% to 90% are singletons. This clone was seen only a few times. The sequenced sample consisted of peripheral blood. The clonotype was recovered from an elderly man with acute or convalescent COVID-19. The rearrangement joins TRBV4-2 to TRBJ2-3, with TRBD2 matching over 7 bases. The CDR3 loop is CASSQVQGGTSRTDTQYF. The CDR3 coding sequence is TGTGCCAGCAGCCAAGTGCAGGGAGGGACCTCGAGAACAGATACGCAGTATTTT.